The source of this TCR beta chain is a study of CD8 T cells in Susac syndrome. RNA, at about 0.5 to 1 ug, was reverse transcribed with random hexamers. MiXCR, applied by TCRdb to the immunoSEQ multiplex PCR reads, yields one record per CDR3 protein. The data contain about 73,000 distinct CDR3 sequences, about 95% of them singletons. What was sequenced was CD8+ T cells from PBMCs. The receptor comes from a human donor with multiple sclerosis.

CDR3 protein: CASSPRDDGRADTGELFF. The CDR3 DNA reads TGTGCCAGCAGCCCGCGAGATGACGGGAGGGCCGACACCGGGGAGCTGTTTTTT. V and J are TRBV9 and TRBJ2-2; the match to TRBD2 covers 8 bases. The V gene's germline CDR1 is SGDLS and CDR2 YYNGEE. CDR3 length equals 18 residues. The trim removed 4 bases at V and 3 bases at J, leaving 14 bases unmatched.